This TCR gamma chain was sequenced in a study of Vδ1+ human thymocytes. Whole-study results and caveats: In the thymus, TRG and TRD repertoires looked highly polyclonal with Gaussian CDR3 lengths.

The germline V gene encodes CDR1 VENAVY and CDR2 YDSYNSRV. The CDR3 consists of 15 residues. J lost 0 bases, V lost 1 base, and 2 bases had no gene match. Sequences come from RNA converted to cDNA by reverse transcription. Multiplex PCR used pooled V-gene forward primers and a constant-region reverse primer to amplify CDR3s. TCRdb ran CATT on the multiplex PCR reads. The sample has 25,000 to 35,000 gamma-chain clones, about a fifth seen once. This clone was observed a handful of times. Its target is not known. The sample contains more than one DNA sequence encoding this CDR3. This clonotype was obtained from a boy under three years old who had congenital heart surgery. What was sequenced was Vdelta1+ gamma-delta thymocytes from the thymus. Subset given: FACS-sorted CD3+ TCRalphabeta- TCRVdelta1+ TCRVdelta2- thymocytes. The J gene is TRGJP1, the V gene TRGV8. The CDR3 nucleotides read TGTGCCACCTGGGATAGAGATACCACTGGTTGGTTCAAGATATTT. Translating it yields CATWDRDTTGWFKIF.